The rows below give T cell receptor beta chains drawn from one sample of a study of T cell responses to AZD1222 COVID-19 vaccine. Assay used: immunoSEQ multiplex PCR; TCRdb lists only in-frame clones, some missing. The data contain about 92,000 clones, roughly 88% of them singletons. The sample in question was peripheral blood, obtained on day 0 of AZD1222 vaccination. The receptor source for this set is an adult in good health. Both conserved end residues are trimmed from each CDR3. Each record gives: clone size, J gene, V gene, CDR3 protein. Some rows mark clone size as missing; the rest say once, few, many or name a class of expanded clone.

NA | TRBJ2-5 | TRBV27 | ASSSLWTSGYQETQY
once | TRBJ2-1 | TRBV27 | ASSLRVINEQF
NA | TRBJ1-1 | TRBV5-4 | ASSLGARNTEAF
once | TRBJ1-2 | TRBV19 | ASSMAKGSYGYT
NA | TRBJ1-3 | TRBV6-7 | ASSYSDTGTRRNTIY
NA | TRBJ2-2 | TRBV5-6 | ASSLVSGYTGELF
NA | TRBJ2-3 | TRBV7-2 | ASSILSTDTQY
NA | TRBJ2-1 | TRBV7-3 | ASSPAGTADNEQF
NA | TRBJ1-1 | TRBV2 | ASGLDRVTEAF
NA | TRBJ2-7 | TRBV6-5 | ASSTNSGSPYEQY
NA | TRBJ1-5 | TRBV19 | ASSIRRGQGLRQPQH
once | TRBJ1-2 | TRBV22-1 | PGKIKGKREKTYGYT
NA | TRBJ1-6 | TRBV11-2 | ASSRGPGHPSSGSPLH
NA | TRBJ2-1 | TRBV7-2 | ASSLDGTSVNNEQF
NA | TRBJ1-5 | TRBV11-2 | ASSLDRQAQPQH
NA | TRBJ2-7 | TRBV7-2 | ASSLDWTAFSYEQY
NA | TRBJ1-2 | TRBV5-1 | ASSLSLAGDSGYT
once | TRBJ1-2 | TRBV11-2 | ASSHKITGDYGYT
NA | TRBJ1-5 | TRBV28 | ASSPGTAVEPQH
few | TRBJ1-5 | TRBV30 | AWSVRAGLGNQPQH
NA | TRBJ2-7 | TRBV14 | ASSQGSLAQQY
NA | TRBJ1-2 | TRBV5-1 | ASSLQGENYGYT
NA | TRBJ2-7 | TRBV4-2 | ASSLEWTVSSYEQY
NA | TRBJ2-2 | TRBV13 | ASSSGLAGASGELF
few | TRBJ1-2 | TRBV2 | ASSARRDYGYT
NA | TRBJ1-5 | TRBV6-2/TRBV6-3 | ASSRDSIYSNQPQH
NA | TRBJ2-1 | TRBV7-9 | ASSLKTVDWEF
NA | TRBJ2-7 | TRBV15 | ATSGGQGPSDQASYEQY
NA | TRBJ1-3 | TRBV10-1 | ASSERQQHSGNTIY
NA | TRBJ2-1 | TRBV7-3 | ASSLVSGGKNEQF
once | TRBJ2-5 | TRBV7-8 | ASSLRSGTYQETQY
NA | TRBJ1-1 | TRBV9 | ASSVVGGPYTEAF
NA | TRBJ1-2 | TRBV5-1 | ASSIGTAYGYT
once | TRBJ1-3 | TRBV6-5 | ASRPDRVSGNTIY
NA | TRBJ2-1 | TRBV7-9 | ASSRGQGGFWGNEQF
few | TRBJ2-1 | TRBV4-3 | ASSQGTGKTTNEQF
NA | TRBJ1-1 | TRBV28 | ASSTSTVGGAEAF
NA | TRBJ2-5 | TRBV24-1 | ATSVGTSGRVKETQY
NA | TRBJ2-7 | TRBV2 | ASSLQRAGYEQY
NA | TRBJ1-4 | TRBV7-9 | ASSSDPFGTNEKLF
NA | TRBJ1-4 | TRBV10-3 | AISERSTNEKLF
NA | TRBJ1-3 | TRBV19 | ASSRGTEIGNTIY